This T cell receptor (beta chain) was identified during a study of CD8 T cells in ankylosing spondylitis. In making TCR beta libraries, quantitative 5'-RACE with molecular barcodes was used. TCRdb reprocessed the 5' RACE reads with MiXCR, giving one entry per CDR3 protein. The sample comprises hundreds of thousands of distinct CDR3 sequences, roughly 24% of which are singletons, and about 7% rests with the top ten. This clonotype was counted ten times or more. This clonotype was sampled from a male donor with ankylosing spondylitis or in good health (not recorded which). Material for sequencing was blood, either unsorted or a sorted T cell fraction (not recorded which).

CDR3 bases: TGCAGTGCTATAAGTTCGGGAAACACCATATATTTT. Encoded protein: CSAISSGNTIYF. V usage is TRBV20-1 and J usage is TRBJ1-3; D gene unclear. Per the germline V gene, CDR1 is DFQATT and CDR2 is SNEGSKA (reference sequence). Trimming took off 4 bases at V and 4 bases at J, with 8 bases between the two ends. This CDR3 region has 12 residues.